A single sample is the source of the 25 T cell receptor beta chains below, sequenced in a study of cytomegalovirus exposure and HLA in healthy donors. Use of 60 Vbeta and 13 Jbeta primers characterized the PCR. The method was immunoSEQ multiplex PCR; TCRdb's version includes in-frame clones alone and lacks a portion of them. Here the sample spans tens of thousands of clones, approximately 75% being singletons. The sample taken for sequencing was PBMCs. Every receptor here comes from a woman aged 40 to 49 in good health and CMV-seronegative.

This clone was picked up one time. The rearrangement links TRBV27 to TRBJ2-1; 10 bases line up with TRBD2. With V trimmed by 6 bases and J by 5 bases, 7 bases remained unmatched. The CDR3 covers 15 residues. CDR1 and CDR2 from the germline V gene are MNHEY and SMNVEV (reference sequence). The CDR3 DNA is TGTGCCAGCAGATTTAGCGGGGGGCCCAACAATGAGCAGTTCTTC. It specifies CASRFSGGPNNEQFF.

The rearrangement links TRBV2 to TRBJ1-1, with a tentative D call TRBD1 (6 bases). The CDR3 runs 13 residues. Germline values: CDR1 SNHLY, CDR2 FYNNEI. The V end lost 5 bases, the J end lost 8 bases, and 15 bases lay between the germline ends. CDR3 region: CASSSPSGTEAFF. The CDR3 region has the DNA TGTGCCAGCAGTTCTCCATCCGGGACAGAAGCTTTCTTT.

The chain employs TRBV18 and TRBJ2-7, with 10 bases lining up with TRBD1. J lost 5 bases, V lost 3 bases, and 7 bases had no gene match. The CDR3 totals 15 residues. Germline V gene lookup returns CDR1 KGHSH and CDR2 LQKENI. This CDR3 reads CASSPGQGGVDEQYF. CDR3 in DNA: TGTGCCAGCTCACCTGGACAGGGGGGCGTCGACGAGCAGTACTTC.

This chain uses TRBV7-2 with TRBJ1-5; 7 bases map to TRBD1. V gave up 5 bases and J gave up 0 bases; unmatched junction bases: 7. The germline V gene encodes CDR1 SGHTA and CDR2 FQGNSA. This CDR3 region has 16 residues. CDR3 nucleotides: TGTGCCAGCAGCCAGGGGACAGCCTATAGCAATCAGCCCCAGCATTTT. Its protein product is CASSQGTAYSNQPQHF.

V is TRBV6-5 and J is TRBJ1-2; D is possibly TRBD1 (6 bases). The germline V gene encodes CDR1 MNHEY and CDR2 SVGAGI. V was pared by 7 bases and J by 0 bases, with 12 bases between. The CDR3 runs 14 residues. This CDR3 reads CASKQGLANYGYTF. The CDR3 coding sequence is TGTGCCAGCAAACAGGGATTAGCTAACTATGGCTACACCTTC.

This clone was found once. Written as DNA, the CDR3 is TGTGCCTGGAGCTACGACAGGAGTTCACCCCTCCACTTT. It is translated as CAWSYDRSSPLHF. The chain joins TRBV30 to TRBJ1-6, with a possible D match to TRBD1 (6 bases). The germline V and J ends were trimmed by 3 bases and 9 bases, with 12 bases remaining between them. This CDR3 contains 13 residues. Germline CDR1 reads GTSNPN; CDR2 reads SVGIG (reference sequence).

This clone is medium-sized (0.01 to 0.1%) by share. The chain links TRBV19 to TRBJ1-2; D is ambiguous. Trimming pared 5 bases from V and 4 bases from J, leaving 8 bases between. CDR3 size: 12 residues. In germline, CDR1 is LNHDA, CDR2 SQIVND (reference sequence). The CDR3 reads CASSPGSYGYTF. CDR3 coding DNA: TGTGCCAGTAGTCCTGGGAGCTATGGCTACACCTTC.

V usage is TRBV2 and J usage is TRBJ2-1, with 7 bases fitting TRBD2. Trimming took 4 bases from V and 3 from J; bases not matched to a gene: 9. The germline CDR1 and CDR2 sequences are SNHLY and FYNNEI. This CDR3 has 16 amino acids. This CDR3 is CASSAQGLVHYNEQFF. CDR3 nucleotide sequence: TGTGCCAGCAGTGCCCAAGGACTAGTTCACTACAATGAGCAGTTCTTC.

This clone was seen once. V usage is TRBV30 and J usage is TRBJ1-4; no reliable D call. The CDR3 sequence is 12 residues long. Trimming stripped 5 bases from V and 8 bases from J, with 12 bases between. CDR1 and CDR2 (germline): GTSNPN, SVGIG (reference sequence). The CDR3 nucleotides are TGTGCCTGGGGTAGAGGAGTGGAAAAACTGTTTTTT. Translating gives CAWGRGVEKLFF.

The J gene is TRBJ2-3, the V gene TRBV30, with a tentative D call TRBD1 (6 bases). The V and J ends lost 2 bases and 2 bases respectively, with 14 bases between them. Germline CDR1 is GTSNPN and CDR2 is SVGIG (reference sequence). This CDR3 comprises 15 residues. CDR3 amino acids: CAWSNNRVDTDTQYF. CDR3 coding DNA: TGTGCCTGGAGTAATAACAGGGTGGACACAGATACGCAGTATTTT.

V usage is TRBV2 and J usage is TRBJ1-2; TRBD1 aligns across 12 bases. This CDR3 comprises 15 residues. Trimming took 6 bases from V and 2 from J; bases not matched to a gene: 4. The germline V gene has CDR1 SNHLY and CDR2 FYNNEI. In DNA form, the CDR3 reads TGTGCCAGCAGGCGGGGACAGGGGGCGAACTATGGCTACACCTTC. This encodes CASRRGQGANYGYTF.

This chain joins TRBV13 and TRBJ1-1; tentatively, D is TRBD1 (6 bases). Germline V lookup: CDR1 PRHDT, CDR2 FYEKMQ (reference sequence). This CDR3 has 14 residues. Trimming removed 1 base from V and 6 bases from J, with 12 bases in between. CDR3 residues: CASSLDRVGPEAFF. DNA for the CDR3: TGTGCCAGCAGCTTAGACAGGGTCGGCCCTGAAGCTTTCTTT.

The chain uses TRBV28 and TRBJ1-1; 7 positions agree with TRBD1. CDR1 is MDHEN and CDR2 is SYDVKM in the germline V gene. The CDR3 consists of 16 residues. J lost 1 base, V lost 6 bases, and 11 bases had no gene match. The CDR3, as DNA: TGTGCCAGCAGCCAACGACAGGGAAGGGGGAACACTGAAGCTTTCTTT. The encoded protein is CASSQRQGRGNTEAFF. Combining the CDR3 with reference TRBV28 and TRBJ1-1 gives the whole variable domain DVKVTQSSRYLVKRTGEKVFLECVQDMDHENMFWYRQDPGLGLRLIYFSYDVKMKEKGDIPEGYSVSREKKERFSLILESASTNQTSMYLCASSQRQGRGNTEAFFGQGTRLTVV.

The chain combines TRBV27 with TRBJ2-7; 7 bases are a match to TRBD1. The germline gives CDR1 MNHEY, CDR2 SMNVEV (reference sequence). V lost 6 bases and J lost 3; bases outside the gene matches: 5. This CDR3 region has 13 residues. The CDR3 is CASRTGTSYEQYF. The CDR3 DNA reads TGTGCCAGCAGGACAGGGACGAGCTACGAGCAGTACTTC.

The rearrangement uses TRBV4-1 and TRBJ1-1; no clear D gene. Germline V CDR1 and CDR2: MGHRA, YSYEKL. CDR3 size: 14 residues. V was cut by 4 bases and J by 5 bases, with 14 bases left in between. The CDR3 sequence: CASSPTVRRTEAFF. CDR3 in DNA: TGCGCCAGCAGCCCAACGGTAAGGAGGACTGAAGCTTTCTTT.

This chain joins TRBV2 and TRBJ1-1; D is unclear. The germline V gene has CDR1 SNHLY and CDR2 FYNNEI. The CDR3 has 13 residues. Trimming took 3 bases from V and 0 from J, leaving 5 bases between them. The CDR3 sequence is CASSDNMNTEAFF. The CDR3 coding sequence is TGTGCCAGCAGTGATAACATGAACACTGAAGCTTTCTTT.

This clone was counted a few times. The rearrangement uses TRBV19 and TRBJ1-1; tentative D call: TRBD1 (6 bases). Germline lookup yields CDR1 LNHDA and CDR2 SQIVND (reference sequence). This CDR3 region has 13 residues. Trimming removed 8 bases from V and 4 bases from J, with 14 bases in between. CDR3 residues: CASGEGGLTEAFF. CDR3 sequence (DNA): TGTGCCAGTGGGGAGGGGGGCCTCACTGAAGCTTTCTTT. The whole variable domain, filled in from reference TRBV19 and TRBJ1-1, reads DGGITQSPKYLFRKEGQNVTLSCEQNLNHDAMYWYRQDPGQGLRLIYYSQIVNDFQKGDIAEGYSVSREKKESFPLTVTSAQKNPTAFYLCASGEGGLTEAFFGQGTRLTVV.

This clone was detected only a few times. The V call is TRBV18, the J call TRBJ1-4; no definite D call. The germline V gene has CDR1 KGHSH and CDR2 LQKENI. With 5 bases removed from V and 2 bases from J, the gap between germline ends came to 9 bases. The CDR3 totals 14 residues. The CDR3 region is CASSRLGTNEKLFF. The CDR3, as DNA: TGTGCCAGCTCAAGACTAGGGACTAATGAAAAACTGTTTTTT. Complete variable domain (other parts from reference TRBV18 and TRBJ1-4): NAGVMQNPRHLVRRRGQEARLRCSPMKGHSHVYWYRQLPEEGLKFMVYLQKENIIDESGMPKERFSAEFPKEGPSILRIQQVVRGDSAAYFCASSRLGTNEKLFFGSGTQLSVL.

This chain links TRBV7-9 with TRBJ1-1; no clear D. Germline V gives CDR1 SEHNR, CDR2 FQNEAQ (reference sequence). Trimming took off 5 bases at V and 1 base at J, with 14 bases between the two ends. CDR3 length: 15 amino acids. DNA for the CDR3: TGTGCCAGCAGCCTAACTATGAGGAAGAACACTGAAGCTTTCTTT. Amino acid sequence: CASSLTMRKNTEAFF.

As for this clone: An end of the junction does not agree with germline; a read error may underlie this. V is TRBV25-1 and J is TRBJ2-2; 8 bases are shared with TRBD2. Per germline, CDR1 MGHDK and CDR2 SYGVNS. The CDR3 is 15 residues long. The CDR3 loop is CASSLSGVNTGGLFF. The DNA of the CDR3 is TGTGCCAGCAGTCTTAGCGGGGTTAACACCGGGGGGCTGTTTTTT.

The chain links TRBV28 to TRBJ1-1; D unresolved. CDR1 and CDR2 (germline): MDHEN, SYDVKM. The CDR3 has 15 amino acids. Deletions cut 3 bases from V and 2 bases from J, with 13 bases between. The CDR3 here is CASSFSRPGNTEAFF. The CDR3, as DNA: TGTGCCAGCAGTTTCTCCAGACCAGGCAACACTGAAGCTTTCTTT.

The chain links TRBV9 to TRBJ1-3; D remains ambiguous. Germline values: CDR1 SGDLS, CDR2 YYNGEE. CDR3 length equals 15 residues. Trimming stripped 0 bases from V and 0 bases from J, with 7 bases between. CDR3 sequence (DNA): TGTGCCAGCAGCGTAGGGAGGAGCTCTGGAAACACCATATATTTT. The encoded protein is CASSVGRSSGNTIYF.

The J gene is TRBJ1-3, the V gene TRBV5-1; TRBD1 aligns across 7 bases. V lost 0 bases, J lost 0 bases, and 3 bases stayed unmatched. Germline V gene data show CDR1 as SGHRS and CDR2 as YFSETQ. The CDR3 extends over 16 amino acids. The CDR3 here is CASSLGGQASGNTIYF. Written as DNA, the CDR3 is TGCGCCAGCAGCTTGGGAGGACAGGCCTCTGGAAACACCATATATTTT.

The chain carries TRBV5-6 and TRBJ1-5; tentative D call: TRBD1 (6 bases). The CDR3 length is 15 residues. CDR1 is SGHDT and CDR2 is YYEEEE in the germline V gene. Trimming shortened V by 1 base and J by 6 bases, and 14 bases separated the two germline ends. The CDR3 region is CASSLFQGLGQPQHF. CDR3 in DNA: TGTGCCAGCAGCTTGTTCCAGGGGTTGGGTCAGCCCCAGCATTTT.

The chain links TRBV6-6 to TRBJ1-2, with D maybe TRBD1 (5 bases). The V gene's germline CDR1 is MNHNY and CDR2 SVGAGI (reference sequence). The CDR3 covers 14 residues. The V end lost 0 bases, the J end lost 2 bases, and 7 bases lay between the germline ends. The DNA of the CDR3 is TGTGCCAGCAGTTACTCGTCAGGGAACTATGGCTACACCTTC. Translating gives CASSYSSGNYGYTF.